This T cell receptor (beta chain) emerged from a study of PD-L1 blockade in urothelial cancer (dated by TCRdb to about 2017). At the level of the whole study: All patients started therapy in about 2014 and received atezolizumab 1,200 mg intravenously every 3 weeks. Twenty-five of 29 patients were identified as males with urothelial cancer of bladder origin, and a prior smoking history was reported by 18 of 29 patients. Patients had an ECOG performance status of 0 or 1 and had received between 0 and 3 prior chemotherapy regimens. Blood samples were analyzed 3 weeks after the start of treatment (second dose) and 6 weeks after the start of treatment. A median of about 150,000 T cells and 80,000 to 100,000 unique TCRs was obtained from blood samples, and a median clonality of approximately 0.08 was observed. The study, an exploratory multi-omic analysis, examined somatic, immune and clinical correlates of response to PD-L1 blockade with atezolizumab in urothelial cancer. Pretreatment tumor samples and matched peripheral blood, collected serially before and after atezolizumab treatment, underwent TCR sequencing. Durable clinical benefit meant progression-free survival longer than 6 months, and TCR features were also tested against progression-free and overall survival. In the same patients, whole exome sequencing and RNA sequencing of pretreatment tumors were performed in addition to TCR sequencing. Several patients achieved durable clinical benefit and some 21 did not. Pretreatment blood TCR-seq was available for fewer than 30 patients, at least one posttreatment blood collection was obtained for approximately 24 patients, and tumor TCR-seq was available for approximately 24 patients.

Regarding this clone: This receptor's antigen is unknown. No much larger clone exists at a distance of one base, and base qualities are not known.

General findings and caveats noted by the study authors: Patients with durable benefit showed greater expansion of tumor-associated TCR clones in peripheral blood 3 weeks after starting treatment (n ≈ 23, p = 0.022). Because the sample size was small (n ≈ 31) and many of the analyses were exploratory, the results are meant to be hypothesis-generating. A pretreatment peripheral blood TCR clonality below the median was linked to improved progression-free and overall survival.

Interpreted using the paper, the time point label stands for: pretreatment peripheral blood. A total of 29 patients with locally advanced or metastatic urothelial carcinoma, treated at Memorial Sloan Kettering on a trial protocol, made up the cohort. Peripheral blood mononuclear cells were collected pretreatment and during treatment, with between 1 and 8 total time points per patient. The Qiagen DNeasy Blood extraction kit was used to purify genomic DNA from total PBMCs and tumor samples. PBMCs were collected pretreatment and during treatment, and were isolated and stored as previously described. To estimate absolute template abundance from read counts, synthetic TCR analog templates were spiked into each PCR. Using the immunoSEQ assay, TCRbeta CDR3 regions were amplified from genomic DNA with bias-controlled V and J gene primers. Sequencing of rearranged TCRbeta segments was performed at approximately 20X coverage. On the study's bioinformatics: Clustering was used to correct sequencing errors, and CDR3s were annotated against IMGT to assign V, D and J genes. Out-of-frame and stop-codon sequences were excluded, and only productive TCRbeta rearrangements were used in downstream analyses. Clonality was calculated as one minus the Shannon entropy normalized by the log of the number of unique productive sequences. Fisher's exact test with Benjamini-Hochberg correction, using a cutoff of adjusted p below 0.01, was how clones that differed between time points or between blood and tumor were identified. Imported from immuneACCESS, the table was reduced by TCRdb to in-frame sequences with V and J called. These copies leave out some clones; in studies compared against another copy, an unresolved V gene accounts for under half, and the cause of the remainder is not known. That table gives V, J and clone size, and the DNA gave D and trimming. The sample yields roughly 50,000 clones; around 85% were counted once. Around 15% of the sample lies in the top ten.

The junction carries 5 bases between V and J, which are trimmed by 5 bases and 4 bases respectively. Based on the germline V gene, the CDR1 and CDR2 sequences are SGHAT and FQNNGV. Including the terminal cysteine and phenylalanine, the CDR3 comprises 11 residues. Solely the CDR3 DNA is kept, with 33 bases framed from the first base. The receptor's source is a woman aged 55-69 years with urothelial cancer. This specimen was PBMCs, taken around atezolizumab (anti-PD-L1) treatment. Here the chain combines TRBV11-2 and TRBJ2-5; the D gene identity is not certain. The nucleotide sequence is TGTGCCAGCAGCCGACTAGAGACCCAGTACTTC. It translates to CASSRLETQYF.